Below, one T cell receptor (beta chain) is given with its context. Its antigen remains unidentified. TCRdb's table, derived via immunoSEQ multiplex PCR, lists solely in-frame clones and lacks some. Among approximately 70,000 clones listed, about nine tenths were seen once. These data originate in a study of T cell responses to AZD1222 COVID-19 vaccine. Across the study: Combined were second doses at about 4 or about 12 weeks. The study's findings and limits: Donor demographics were predominantly white British with a female majority; clonal diversity may be underestimated. Along spike, vaccine-associated CD4 TCRs were found throughout, with dominance at 160-218 and 743-854. Repertoire sampling occurred only after the peak T cell response.

V lost 6 bases, J lost 1 base, and 7 bases stayed unmatched. The length of the CDR3 is 15 residues. Germline-derived CDR1 and CDR2 are MDHEN and SYDVKM. The rearrangement links TRBV28 to TRBJ2-7, with 9 bases identical to TRBD2. This TCR was recovered from an adult in good health. Sequences were derived from peripheral blood, sampled on day 0 of AZD1222 vaccination. The CDR3 sequence is CASSPAGGRSYEQYF. The CDR3 coding sequence is TGTGCCAGCAGCCCAGCGGGAGGTCGTTCCTACGAGCAGTACTTC.